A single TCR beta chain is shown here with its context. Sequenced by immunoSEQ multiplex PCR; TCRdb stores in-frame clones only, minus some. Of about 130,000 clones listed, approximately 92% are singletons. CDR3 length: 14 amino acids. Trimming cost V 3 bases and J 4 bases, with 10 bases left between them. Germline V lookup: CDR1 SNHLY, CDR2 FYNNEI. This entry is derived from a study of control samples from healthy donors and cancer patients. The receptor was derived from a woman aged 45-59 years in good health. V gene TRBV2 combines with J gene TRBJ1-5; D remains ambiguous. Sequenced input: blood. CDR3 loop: CASSEHTGNQPQHF. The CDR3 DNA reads TGTGCCAGCAGTGAGCATACGGGGAATCAGCCCCAGCATTTT. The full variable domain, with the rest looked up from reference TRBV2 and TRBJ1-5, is EPEVTQTPSHQVTQMGQEVILRCVPISNHLYFYWYRQILGQKVEFLVSFYNNEISEKSEIFDDQFSVERPDGSNFTLKIRSTKLEDSAMYFCASSEHTGNQPQHFGDGTRLSIL.